These T cell receptor beta chains were read from a single sample in a study of CD8 T cells in ankylosing spondylitis. In TCRdb, the 5' RACE reads were re-called with MiXCR into one record per CDR3 protein. The sample records 750,000 to 850,000 distinct CDR3 sequences, about 10% being singletons. The specimen was blood, either unsorted or a sorted T cell fraction (not recorded which). These receptors were obtained from a male donor with ankylosing spondylitis. The conserved cysteine and the conserved F or W are not part of the CDR3 here. Fields, in order: V gene, J gene, CDR3 length, CDR3 protein.

TRBV5-5,TRBJ2-5,11,AIGRGGPETQY
TRBV7-2,TRBJ1-2,13,ASSSTGATYYGYT
TRBV14,TRBJ2-2,11,ASSPKNTGELF
TRBV20-1,TRBJ2-3,12,SASTRAHTDTQY
TRBV5-1,TRBJ2-1,12,ASSLWDRGNEQF
TRBV12-3/TRBV12-4,TRBJ1-5,13,ASSLTGARGQPQH
TRBV7-2,TRBJ2-1,13,ASSLLGPNYNEQF
TRBV5-1,TRBJ2-7,12,ASRPQGNSYEQY
TRBV5-6,TRBJ2-3,13,ASSFLADSTDTQY
TRBV6-5,TRBJ1-1,12,ASSFAQGGTEAF
TRBV4-2,TRBJ2-1,12,ASSHPVSTNEQF
TRBV25-1,TRBJ2-2,12,ATRGQRNTGELF
TRBV14,TRBJ2-2,12,ASSQWGNTGELF
TRBV5-6,TRBJ2-1,13,ASRELTGDYNEQF
TRBV9,TRBJ2-1,13,ASSGLPPPGNEQF